Described below is a single TCR beta chain sequence and its context. No antigen is known for it. Qualities for individual bases were not recorded, and no much larger clone is one base off. The intended sense of this specimen's time point label: about 28 days (+/-7) after the second vaccine dose. Reading the label with the study, this specimen's treatment or condition is: meningococcal conjugate vaccine given as trial control. The vaccinee samples were drawn from two UK trials, COV001 and COV002, one of which was a single-blind randomized controlled phase 2/3 trial testing AZD1222 (ChAdOx1 nCoV-19) in healthy adults. For TCRbeta chain sequencing, PBMC samples from trial participants were taken at day 0 and at day 28 after the second dose. The data are from a study of T cell responses to AZD1222 COVID-19 vaccine (dated by TCRdb to the early 2020s). With respect to the entire study: TCR sequencing was performed for fewer than 250 trial participants, of whom 200 to 220 were given two doses of AZD1222 and around 25 were given two doses of MenACWY control vaccine. Trial participants were enrolled by age into 18-55, 56-69 and 70-plus year subgroups, with about 150, 28 and 57 TCR-sequenced participants respectively.

The paper's findings and limits, for the study overall: Because no day 14 peak-response samples were available, the repertoires could be characterized only after the peak T cell response. Participants were mostly white British and included more females than males, and it was suggested by the authors that clonal diversity may have been underestimated. Conclusions about previously exposed vaccinees were limited because only six AZD1222 recipients were SARS-CoV-2 seropositive at baseline. A significant rise in spike-specific TCR breadth and depth was observed after two AZD1222 doses relative to day 0 and relative to MenACWY recipients. Nearly half of unique spike-specific TCRs reportedly recognized epitopes outside regions mutated in the B.1.351 and B.1.1.7 variants. In the small 56-69-year group, the increase in depth fell short of significance, most likely because of low power. The vaccine-associated CD4 TCRs covered the entire spike protein, and the dominant responses fell in regions 160-218 and 743-854.

The CDR3 regions of human TCRbeta chains were analyzed by immunosequencing. In the authors' own workflow: Repertoire TCRs were matched against a reference library of SARS-CoV-2-specific TCRs generated with the MIRA antigen-specificity platform. Breadth was defined as the fraction of unique TCRs that were SARS-CoV-2-associated. Depth was defined as the fraction of total T cells that were SARS-CoV-2-associated. Using the MIRA data, each spike-specific TCR was assigned both to the spike region to which the TCR was reactive and to a CD4 or CD8 class. Log10-transformed breadth and depth values were compared by one-way ANOVA with Sidak's multiple comparisons tests. TCRdb's version of the immuneACCESS table is confined to in-frame rearrangements and falls short of the full clone set. An unresolved V gene accounts for under half of the shortfall where checked; the remainder is of unknown origin. V and J calls and clone size are given by that table; D and trimming were obtained from the DNA. Recorded for this sample are about 180,000 clones; approximately 92% of them occurred a single time. In total, the top ten clones hold approximately 0.98% of the sample.

The TCR was taken from an adult who received the MenACWY meningococcal vaccine as a control. The starting material was peripheral blood, obtained 28 days after the second dose of the MenACWY control vaccine.

In nucleotide form, the sequence is TGCGCCAGCAGCCAAGATCTGGGTGTGCCCAGTGGCTACACCTTC. It is translated as CASSQDLGVPSGYTF. The sequence links TRBV4-3 to TRBJ1-2; the D gene identity is not certain. The trim is 0 bases for V and 7 bases for J, with a gap of 15 bases between the germline ends. CDR1 and CDR2 (LGHNA, YSLEER) derive from the germline V gene. From cysteine to phenylalanine, the CDR3 is 15 amino acids long. Kept here is only the CDR3 DNA, which spans 45 bases and is read in frame from base 1.